Below are 11 T cell receptor beta chains sequenced from a single sample in a study of T cell responses to AZD1222 COVID-19 vaccine. TCRdb keeps only in-frame clones here, not all; method: immunoSEQ multiplex PCR. Of approximately 100,000 clones in the sample, about 90% are singletons; the top ten hold roughly 10%. The source material was peripheral blood, sampled 28 days after the second AZD1222 dose. These TCRs come from an adult who received the AZD1222 COVID-19 vaccine.

This clone turned up a few times. V usage is TRBV29-1 and J usage is TRBJ2-3; 8 bases match TRBD1. Germline lookup yields CDR1 SQVTM and CDR2 ANQGSEA. This CDR3 region has 15 residues. V gave up 6 bases and J gave up 1 base; unmatched junction bases: 9. CDR3 in amino acids: CSVTPPDRGTDTQYF. The CDR3 DNA follows: TGCAGCGTCACCCCGCCGGACAGGGGCACAGATACGCAGTATTTT.

The chain joins TRBV7-8 to TRBJ2-7, with D maybe TRBD2 (5 bases). This CDR3 comprises 18 residues. Deletions cut 3 bases from V and 4 bases from J, with 25 bases between. The germline gives CDR1 SGHVS, CDR2 FQNEAQ. The CDR3 region is CASSLVAIARPPGYEQYF. CDR3 bases: TGTGCCAGCAGCTTGGTAGCGATCGCAAGACCTCCGGGGTACGAGCAGTACTTC.

The chain couples TRBV28 to TRBJ1-5; D possibly corresponds to TRBD1 (5 bases). This CDR3 is built from 14 residues. Trimming removed 5 bases at V and 1 base at J, with 9 bases between. Germline V gives CDR1 MDHEN, CDR2 SYDVKM. This CDR3 is CASSAGGSNQPQHF. The CDR3 nucleotides read TGTGCCAGCAGTGCCGGGGGGAGCAATCAGCCCCAGCATTTT.

The V call is TRBV30, the J call TRBJ1-1; unclear D gene. The germline CDR1 and CDR2 sequences are GTSNPN and SVGIG (reference sequence). V lost 1 base, J lost 11 bases, and 14 bases lay in between. CDR3 length equals 12 residues. The CDR3 spells CAWSESVVAAFF. The CDR3 bases are TGTGCCTGGAGTGAATCGGTGGTTGCTGCTTTCTTT.

The V gene is TRBV2, the J gene TRBJ2-2; D ambiguous. Germline V gene lookup returns CDR1 SNHLY and CDR2 FYNNEI. Trimming took 3 bases from V and 0 from J, leaving 8 bases between them. This CDR3 region has 15 residues. The CDR3 DNA reads as TGTGCCAGCAGTGAGAGAACGGCGAACACCGGGGAGCTGTTTTTT. This gives the protein CASSERTANTGELFF.

The chain joins TRBV18 to TRBJ2-5; possibly TRBD1 for D (6 bases). This CDR3 has 14 amino acids. CDR1 and CDR2 from the germline V gene are KGHSH and LQKENI. V was shortened by 2 bases and J by 5 bases, with 12 bases between the two germline ends. The CDR3 coding sequence is TGTGCCAGCTCACCAATCAACAGGGTTGAGACCCAGTACTTC. It yields the protein CASSPINRVETQYF.

This sequence joins TRBV25-1 and TRBJ1-4, with D tentatively TRBD1 (5 bases). Germline CDR1 is MGHDK and CDR2 is SYGVNS. Trimming stripped 2 bases from V and 5 bases from J, with 12 bases between. The CDR3 has 15 amino acids. DNA of the CDR3: TGTGCCAGCAGTGAAGTCGGGGCGGAGAATGAAAAACTGTTTTTT. Translation gives CASSEVGAENEKLFF.

This clone has a single count. The V and J genes are TRBV9 and TRBJ2-3, with TRBD1 matching over 10 bases. The CDR3 totals 14 residues. Germline CDR1 SGDLS, CDR2 YYNGEE. The J segment lost 5 bases and the V segment lost 4 bases, leaving 4 bases of the junction unmatched. CDR3 protein: CASSTRDRGDTQYF. The CDR3 region has the DNA TGTGCCAGCAGCACCCGGGACAGGGGAGATACGCAGTATTTT.

This clone has only one observation. The CDR3: CASSLVQGAAKNIQYF. CDR3 nucleotide sequence: TGCGCCAGCAGCTTGGTTCAGGGGGCTGCCAAAAACATTCAGTACTTC. This sequence joins TRBV5-1 and TRBJ2-4; 8 bases line up with TRBD1. J was trimmed by 1 base and V by 0 bases; bases with no gene match: 3. The CDR3 spans 16 residues. Germline lookup yields CDR1 SGHRS and CDR2 YFSETQ.

The chain employs TRBV6-2 or TRBV6-3 and TRBJ2-7; 7 positions match TRBD2. V shed 5 bases and J 3 bases; nucleotides not matched to a gene: 13. The CDR3 is made up of 16 amino acids. The germline V gene encodes CDR1 MNHEY and CDR2 SVGEGT. CDR3 bases: TGTGCCAGCAGTCCCCGGTTTCCTAGCGGAAACTACGAGCAGTACTTC. This sequence encodes CASSPRFPSGNYEQYF.

The chain employs TRBV9 and TRBJ1-1; 8 nucleotides agree with TRBD1. This CDR3 is 14 amino acids long. Germline V gene sequence: CDR1 SGDLS, CDR2 YYNGEE. With V trimmed by 4 bases and J by 1 base, 3 bases remained unmatched. The CDR3 is CASSLTGENTEAFF. The CDR3, as DNA: TGTGCCAGCAGCTTGACAGGGGAGAACACTGAAGCTTTCTTT.